The 9 T cell receptor beta chains listed next were all sequenced from one sample in a study of OX40 agonist ivuxolimab in advanced cancers. Produced via immunoSEQ multiplex PCR; TCRdb's table is partial and in-frame only. The sample holds around 67,000 clones; under 90% are singletons and the top ten take more than 1%. Sequencing used CD4+ or CD8+ T cells sorted from blood, obtained in a trial of the OX40 agonist ivuxolimab. These receptors originate from an adult with an advanced solid tumor such as melanoma, head and neck, liver or kidney cancer.

Here the CDR3 reads CASSPPGLANYGYTF. The DNA for the CDR3 is TGTGCCAGCTCACCCCCGGGGCTAGCTAACTATGGCTACACCTTC. V and J are TRBV18 and TRBJ1-2, with D possibly TRBD1 on 5 matching bases. The CDR3 length is 15 residues. V was shortened by 3 bases and J by 0 bases, with 11 bases between the two germline ends. The germline CDR1 and CDR2 sequences are KGHSH and LQKENI.

V and J are TRBV18 and TRBJ1-1; D call uncertain. V was shortened by 8 bases and J by 1 base, with 8 bases between the two germline ends. CDR1 is KGHSH and CDR2 is LQKENI in the germline V gene. This CDR3 comprises 12 residues. This CDR3 reads CASLYSNTEAFF. The DNA of the CDR3 is TGTGCCAGCCTATATTCGAACACTGAAGCTTTCTTT. Using reference TRBV18 and TRBJ1-1 for the parts outside the CDR3, the full variable domain is NAGVMQNPRHLVRRRGQEARLRCSPMKGHSHVYWYRQLPEEGLKFMVYLQKENIIDESGMPKERFSAEFPKEGPSILRIQQVVRGDSAAYFCASLYSNTEAFFGQGTRLTVV.

The V call is TRBV6-1, the J call TRBJ1-5, with TRBD1 as a possible D gene (6 bases). The V and J ends lost 1 base and 1 base respectively, with 14 bases between them. The germline V gene encodes CDR1 MNHNS and CDR2 SASEGT. CDR3 size: 17 residues. The CDR3 bases are TGTGCCAGCAGTGAAGGGCCGGGACACCGCAGCAATCAGCCCCAGCATTTT. It specifies CASSEGPGHRSNQPQHF.

The chain employs TRBV18 and TRBJ2-7; no clear D. V dropped 3 bases and J dropped 2 bases, with 8 bases sitting between them. Per the germline V gene, CDR1 is KGHSH and CDR2 is LQKENI. This CDR3 region has 13 residues. The CDR3, as DNA: TGTGCCAGCTCACCGTCGTTTGCCTACGAGCAGTACTTC. This codes for CASSPSFAYEQYF.

The chain combines TRBV13 with TRBJ1-6; D unclear. V was clipped by 3 bases and J by 7 bases, with 10 bases between them. CDR1 is PRHDT and CDR2 is FYEKMQ in the germline V gene (reference sequence). The CDR3 is 14 amino acids. Here the CDR3 DNA reads TGTGCCAGCAGCTTGGGAAGGCAAAATTCACCCCTCCACTTT. Its translation: CASSLGRQNSPLHF. Drawing the rest from reference TRBV13 and TRBJ1-6, the complete variable domain is AAGVIQSPRHLIKEKRETATLKCYPIPRHDTVYWYQQGPGQDPQFLISFYEKMQSDKGSIPDRFSAQQFSDYHSELNMSSLELGDSALYFCASSLGRQNSPLHFGNGTRLTVT.

V and J are TRBV18 and TRBJ1-1; 9 positions agree with TRBD1. CDR1 is KGHSH and CDR2 is LQKENI in the germline V gene. This CDR3 region has 14 residues. The junction had 6 bases not matched to a gene; V was cut back by 5 bases and J by 5 bases. The CDR3 region is CASSSGQGRTEAFF. CDR3 DNA: TGTGCCAGCTCATCGGGACAGGGAAGGACTGAAGCTTTCTTT.

The gene calls are TRBV9 and TRBJ2-1; TRBD2 matches 13 bases. The V gene's germline CDR1 is SGDLS and CDR2 YYNGEE. CDR3 length: 14 amino acids. V shed 3 bases and J 8 bases; nucleotides not matched to a gene: 2. DNA for the CDR3: TGTGCCAGCAGCGAAGGACTAGCGGGGGATGAGCAGTTCTTC. It specifies CASSEGLAGDEQFF. The variable domain in full, completed from reference TRBV9 and TRBJ2-1, reads DSGVTQTPKHLITATGQRVTLRCSPRSGDLSVYWYQQSLDQGLQFLIQYYNGEERAKGNILERFSAQQFPDLHSELNLSSLELGDSALYFCASSEGLAGDEQFFGPGTRLTVL.

CDR3 DNA: TGTGCCAGTAGTATAGTTCTGGGACAGGGGATTACCACCGGGGAGCTGTTTTTT. It encodes CASSIVLGQGITTGELFF. The rearrangement uses TRBV19 and TRBJ2-2; 10 nucleotides align to TRBD1. In germline, CDR1 is LNHDA, CDR2 SQIVND (reference sequence). This CDR3 is 18 amino acids long. Losses at the gene ends were 1 base for V and 4 bases for J; bases not matched to a gene: 9.

The chain links TRBV4-1 to TRBJ1-6; 10 bases are shared with TRBD1. The trim removed 2 bases at V and 7 bases at J, leaving 11 bases unmatched. Germline V gene sequence: CDR1 MGHRA, CDR2 YSYEKL. The CDR3 covers 18 residues. This CDR3 is CASSQREGTGVRNSPLHF. For the CDR3, the DNA is TGCGCCAGCAGCCAAAGGGAAGGGACAGGGGTCCGAAATTCACCCCTCCACTTT.